Listed below are T cell receptor beta chains from one sample, sequenced in a study of blood T cells in healthy people across ages. A single record per CDR3 protein comes from TCRdb applying MiXCR to the 5' RACE reads. The table lists about 720,000 distinct CDR3 sequences, about a fifth of them singletons. Sequenced material: blood. The origin of the receptors is a man in his 70s in good health. The CDR3 runs from the conserved cysteine through the conserved F or W. A D gene is named only where the DNA matches it firmly. Some rows mark clone size as missing; the rest say once, few, many or name a class of expanded clone.

clone_size	v_call	d_call	j_call	cdr3_aa	cdr3_nt
few	TRBV29-1	NA	TRBJ2-3	CSVGDGRTPDTQYF	TGCAGCGTTGGAGATGGGAGAACCCCAGATACGCAGTATTTT
NA	TRBV4-1	NA	TRBJ2-1	CASSQDNEQFF	TGCGCCAGCAGCCAAGACAATGAGCAGTTCTTC
NA	TRBV29-1	NA	TRBJ1-1	CSVEGLNTEAFF	TGCAGCGTTGAGGGCCTGAACACTGAAGCTTTCTTT
NA	TRBV28	NA	TRBJ1-1	CASSSSRRTEAFF	TGTGCCAGCAGTTCCTCCAGGAGAACTGAAGCTTTCTTT
NA	TRBV28	NA	TRBJ2-7	CASTPGGYEQYF	TGTGCCAGCACCCCAGGAGGGTACGAGCAGTACTTC
NA	TRBV25-1	NA	TRBJ2-4	CASSEPGERLAKNIQYF	TGTGCCAGCAGTGAACCTGGGGAGCGGCTAGCCAAAAACATTCAGTACTTC
few	TRBV28	TRBD1	TRBJ2-7	CASGTPGQGKYEQYF	TGTGCCAGCGGCACACCCGGACAGGGGAAGTACGAGCAGTACTTC
NA	TRBV11-2	TRBD1	TRBJ1-5	CARGSQGAYHSNQPQHF	TGTGCCAGGGGTTCGCAGGGGGCCTATCATAGCAATCAGCCCCAGCATTTT
few	TRBV5-1	NA	TRBJ2-1	CASSRPEGTYNEQFF	TGCGCCAGCAGCCGGCCGGAGGGGACCTACAATGAGCAGTTCTTC
few	TRBV11-2	NA	TRBJ2-7	CASSFGVRQAEQYF	TGTGCCAGCAGCTTCGGGGTAAGACAGGCCGAGCAGTACTTC
NA	TRBV5-1	NA	TRBJ1-5	CASRQDAASNQPQHF	TGCGCCAGCAGACAGGATGCAGCAAGCAATCAGCCCCAGCATTTT
few	TRBV6-1	TRBD1	TRBJ1-5	CASRDRTWSIQPQHF	TGTGCCAGCCGGGACAGAACGTGGTCGATCCAGCCCCAGCATTTT
NA	TRBV10-2	TRBD2	TRBJ2-1	CASRRGLAGTSYNEQFF	TGCGCCAGCAGACGCGGACTAGCGGGGACCTCCTACAATGAGCAGTTCTTC
NA	TRBV28	TRBD1	TRBJ1-1	CASSPWTGGSVEAFF	TGTGCCAGCAGTCCCTGGACAGGCGGGTCGGTTGAAGCTTTCTTT
few	TRBV12-3/TRBV12-4	TRBD1	TRBJ1-2	CASSPLGTGVRGYTF	TGTGCCAGCAGTCCTTTGGGGACAGGGGTGAGGGGCTACACCTTC
few	TRBV27	NA	TRBJ2-5	CASRYLSTGKETQYF	TGTGCCAGCAGATATTTATCGACGGGGAAGGAGACCCAGTACTTC
few	TRBV20-1	NA	TRBJ2-1	CSARGQAPYNEQFF	TGCAGTGCTAGAGGACAGGCGCCCTACAATGAGCAGTTCTTC
few	TRBV5-1	NA	TRBJ2-3	CASSLVTGSTDTQYF	TGCGCCAGCAGCTTGGTCACAGGGAGCACAGATACGCAGTATTTT
NA	TRBV3-1	TRBD1	TRBJ1-2	CASSQDWTGRGHTF	TGTGCCAGCAGCCAAGACTGGACAGGGCGCGGCCACACCTTC